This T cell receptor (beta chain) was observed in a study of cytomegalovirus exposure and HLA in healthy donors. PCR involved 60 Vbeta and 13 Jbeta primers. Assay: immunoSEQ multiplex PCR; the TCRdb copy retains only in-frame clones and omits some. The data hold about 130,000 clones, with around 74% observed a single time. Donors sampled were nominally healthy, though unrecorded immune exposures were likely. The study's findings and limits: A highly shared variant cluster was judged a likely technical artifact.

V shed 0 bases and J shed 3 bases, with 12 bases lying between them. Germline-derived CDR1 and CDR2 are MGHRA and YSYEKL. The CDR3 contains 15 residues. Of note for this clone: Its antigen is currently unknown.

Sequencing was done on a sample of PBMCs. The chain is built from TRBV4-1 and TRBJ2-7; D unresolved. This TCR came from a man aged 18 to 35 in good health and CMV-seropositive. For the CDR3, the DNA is TGCGCCAGCAGCCAAGATCCTAGTTCCTACTACGAGCAGTACTTC. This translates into CASSQDPSSYYEQYF.